Below, 31 T cell receptor beta chains from the same sample are listed, as sequenced in a study of T cell repertoires in cytomegalovirus infection. TCRdb re-called the reads with MiXCR, one entry per CDR3 protein. The data show roughly 150,000 distinct CDR3 sequences, over 15% seen once. The sample consisted of CD8+ T cells from PBMCs. Receptor source: a human donor in good health (CMV status not recorded). Some clones in this sample may be carry-over from other donors' samples.

This clonotype was seen a handful of times. The chain joins TRBV6-1 to TRBJ2-6, with D possibly matching TRBD2 (5 bases). Trimming pared 7 bases from V and 0 bases from J, leaving 10 bases between. The CDR3 is 15 residues long. Germline CDR1 MNHNS, CDR2 SASEGT. The CDR3 bases are TGTGCCAGCACCGAACGGGACTCTGGGGCCAACGTCCTGACTTTC. Translating it yields CASTERDSGANVLTF.

This clonotype has just a few counts. The rearrangement links TRBV7-2 to TRBJ2-7; a weak D match, TRBD1 (6 bases). The CDR3 is 16 amino acids. The V end was cut by 1 base, the J end by 4 bases, with 17 bases between. Germline CDR1 reads SGHTA; CDR2 reads FQGNSA. The CDR3 bases are TGTGCCAGCAGCTTAGAACCTACAGGGACCGCGTACGAGCAGTACTTC. Translated, it gives CASSLEPTGTAYEQYF.

This clonotype occurred once. The chain has TRBV6-2 or TRBV6-3 and TRBJ2-2, with 10 bases that match TRBD2. V trimming: 7 bases; J trimming: 3 bases; junction bases outside the gene matches: 5. This CDR3 has 15 amino acids. Germline CDR1 is MNHEY and CDR2 is SVGEGT. The CDR3, as DNA: TGTGCCAGCATTCTAGCGGGGGCACACACCGGGGAGCTGTTTTTT. Encoded protein: CASILAGAHTGELFF.

The chain joins TRBV29-1 to TRBJ2-2; 9 bases are shared with TRBD2. The CDR3 totals 15 residues. Trimming cost V 4 bases and J 4 bases; bases outside gene matches: 7. Germline V gene lookup returns CDR1 SQVTM and CDR2 ANQGSEA. The CDR3 DNA follows: TGCAGCGTTGGTTTAGCGGGAGCGTTCACCGGGGAGCTGTTTTTT. Translating it yields CSVGLAGAFTGELFF.

The CDR3 sequence: CASSFGRKRDSYNEQFF. CDR3 bases: TGTGCCAGCAGCTTTGGAAGAAAGCGGGACTCCTACAATGAGCAGTTCTTC. V and J are TRBV7-2 and TRBJ2-1; 7 bases fit TRBD2. The length of the CDR3 is 17 residues. Looked up from germline, CDR1 is SGHTA and CDR2 is FQGNSA. Trimming removed 3 bases from V and 0 bases from J; junction bases left unmatched: 8.

The rearrangement joins TRBV7-9 to TRBJ1-1; D is ambiguous. The germline V gene has CDR1 SEHNR and CDR2 FQNEAQ (reference sequence). Trimming removed 5 bases from V and 6 bases from J, with 13 bases in between. The CDR3 consists of 13 residues. CDR3 in DNA: TGTGCCAGCAGCCCAAGGACGGACTCTGAAGCTTTCTTT. Encoded protein: CASSPRTDSEAFF.

The rearrangement uses TRBV7-2 and TRBJ2-7; TRBD1 matches 7 bases. This CDR3 comprises 14 residues. CDR1 SGHTA and CDR2 FQGNSA come from the germline V gene. V was clipped by 4 bases and J by 3 bases; unmatched bases: 6. The CDR3 region has the DNA TGTGCCAGCAGCTCCCCCGGGACAGACTACGAGCAGTACTTC. It encodes CASSSPGTDYEQYF.

The table lists this clonotype with a few counts. The chain carries TRBV7-4 and TRBJ2-7; 7 nucleotides align to TRBD2. This CDR3 has 14 amino acids. The V gene's germline CDR1 is SGHVT and CDR2 SQSDAQ. Trimming at V came to 5 bases and at J to 6 bases, leaving 10 bases not matched to a gene. The CDR3 is CASSRPALAPEQYF. In DNA form, the CDR3 reads TGTGCCAGCAGCCGTCCGGCACTAGCGCCCGAGCAGTACTTC. The full variable domain, with the rest looked up from reference TRBV7-4 and TRBJ2-7, is GAGVSQSPRYKVAKRGRDVALRCDSISGHVTLYWYRQTLGQGSEVLTYSQSDAQRDKSGRPSGRFSAERPERSVSTLKIQRTEQGDSAVYLCASSRPALAPEQYFGPGTRLTVT.

This clonotype was observed a few times. The gene calls are TRBV7-8 and TRBJ2-2, with D tentatively TRBD1 (6 bases). Germline CDR1 and CDR2: SGHVS and FQNEAQ. CDR3 length: 13 residues. V lost 4 bases, J lost 6 bases, and 9 bases lay in between. CDR3 sequence reads: CASSYKGAGELFF. CDR3 nucleotide sequence: TGTGCCAGCAGCTATAAGGGGGCCGGGGAGCTGTTTTTT.

The V call is TRBV28, the J call TRBJ2-7; TRBD1 might be the D (5 bases). This CDR3 contains 13 residues. The V gene lost 2 bases and the J gene lost 4 bases, with 9 bases spanning the gap. The germline V gene has CDR1 MDHEN and CDR2 SYDVKM. CDR3 nucleotides: TGTGCCAGCAGTTTACAGGGATGGTACGAGCAGTACTTC. Amino acid sequence: CASSLQGWYEQYF.

The genes are TRBV2 and TRBJ2-1; D may be TRBD1 (6 bases). The CDR3 has 13 residues. V lost 4 bases, J lost 7 bases, and 11 bases lay in between. Germline CDR1 reads SNHLY; CDR2 reads FYNNEI. CDR3 loop: CASSGGQGNEQFF. The CDR3 DNA sequence: TGTGCCAGCAGTGGAGGGCAGGGGAATGAGCAGTTCTTC. Looking up the rest from reference TRBV2 and TRBJ2-1 gives the full variable domain: EPEVTQTPSHQVTQMGQEVILRCVPISNHLYFYWYRQILGQKVEFLVSFYNNEISEKSEIFDDQFSVERPDGSNFTLKIRSTKLEDSAMYFCASSGGQGNEQFFGPGTRLTVL.

The CDR3: CASGLDRAKNTEAFF. CDR3 bases: TGTGCTAGTGGTTTGGACAGGGCAAAAAACACTGAAGCTTTCTTT. The rearrangement uses TRBV12-5 and TRBJ1-1; weak D call: TRBD1 (6 bases). V was cut by 1 base and J by 2 bases, with 11 bases left in between. CDR3 length: 15 residues. The germline CDR1 and CDR2 sequences are LGHNT and FRNRAP.

The chain couples TRBV12-3 or TRBV12-4 to TRBJ2-3; no definite D call. This CDR3 contains 20 residues. The germline V and J ends were trimmed by 3 bases and 0 bases, with 25 bases remaining between them. The CDR3 region has the DNA TGTGCCAGCAGTTTCCTAAAGGAAAGGGCCTTTTTAACTAGCACAGATACGCAGTATTTT. Residues: CASSFLKERAFLTSTDTQYF.

V gene TRBV27 combines with J gene TRBJ1-6; D is unresolved. The CDR3 is 14 residues long. Trimming stripped 0 bases from V and 8 bases from J, with 8 bases between. CDR1 is MNHEY and CDR2 is SMNVEV in the germline V gene (reference sequence). The CDR3 loop is CASSLSVGDSPLHF. CDR3 bases: TGTGCCAGCAGTTTATCGGTTGGGGATTCACCCCTCCACTTT.

This chain connects TRBV10-3 to TRBJ2-7; 9 bases are shared with TRBD1. Germline-derived CDR1 and CDR2 are ENHRY and SYGVKD. Germline trimming cut 6 bases from V and 1 base from J; bases unmatched to any gene: 4. The CDR3 is made up of 14 amino acids. CDR3 DNA sequence: TGTGCCATCAGCCGGACAGGGGTGTCCTACGAGCAGTACTTC. Protein product: CAISRTGVSYEQYF.

The genes are TRBV7-2 and TRBJ2-7; perhaps TRBD1 as D (6 bases). Germline V lookup: CDR1 SGHTA, CDR2 FQGNSA. The ends were cut back, 1 base at V and 4 bases at J, with 14 bases in the middle. This CDR3 has 15 residues. CDR3 bases: TGTGCCAGCAGCTTAGTTGTGGGGGCAGCATACGAGCAGTACTTC. This gives the protein CASSLVVGAAYEQYF.

The chain recombines TRBV7-9 with TRBJ1-1; possible D gene TRBD1, 5 bases. CDR3 length equals 14 residues. V lost 1 base and J lost 3, with 9 bases in between. Germline assignment: CDR1 SEHNR and CDR2 FQNEAQ (reference sequence). DNA for the CDR3: TGTGCCAGCAGCTTAGGACGACAGTACACTGAAGCTTTCTTT. Amino acid sequence: CASSLGRQYTEAFF.

This clonotype was detected only a few times. The J gene is TRBJ2-7, the V gene TRBV4-3, with a weak D call TRBD1 (5 bases). Germline V gene data show CDR1 as LGHNA and CDR2 as YSLEER. The CDR3 is 15 amino acids. V shed 0 bases and J shed 1 base, with 10 bases lying between them. CDR3 protein: CASSQEKQASYEQYF. CDR3 coding DNA: TGCGCCAGCAGCCAAGAAAAACAGGCATCCTACGAGCAGTACTTC.

This rearrangement joins TRBV4-1 to TRBJ2-1; D remains ambiguous. Trimming stripped 4 bases from V and 6 bases from J, with 10 bases between. CDR1 MGHRA and CDR2 YSYEKL come from the germline V gene. This CDR3 region has 13 residues. CDR3 sequence reads: CASSLGSPNEQFF. As DNA, the CDR3 is TGCGCCAGCAGCCTCGGAAGCCCCAATGAGCAGTTCTTC.

This clonotype appeared a few times. The chain uses TRBV29-1 and TRBJ2-7; D perhaps matches TRBD2 (6 bases). The CDR3 runs 15 residues. Trimming removed 3 bases at V and 4 bases at J, with 19 bases between. The germline V gene has CDR1 SQVTM and CDR2 ANQGSEA. CDR3 loop: CSVEGLEGNRYEQYF. In DNA form, the CDR3 reads TGCAGCGTTGAGGGATTGGAGGGGAACAGGTACGAGCAGTACTTC.

The V and J genes are TRBV7-6 and TRBJ2-7, with 8 nucleotides matching TRBD2. The CDR3 totals 15 residues. V lost 4 bases, J lost 5 bases, and 10 bases stayed unmatched. Germline CDR1 reads SGHVS; CDR2 reads FNYEAQ. The chain's CDR3 is CASSSSGRGGDEQYF. CDR3 nucleotide sequence: TGTGCCAGCAGCTCCAGCGGGAGAGGTGGCGACGAGCAGTACTTC.

Only a few counts were recorded for this clonotype. The V gene is TRBV12-3 or TRBV12-4, the J gene TRBJ2-7, with TRBD1 matching over 7 bases. There are 13 residues in the CDR3. V trimming: 6 bases; J trimming: 4 bases; junction bases outside the gene matches: 6. DNA for the CDR3: TGTGCCAGCAGCAGAGGGACAGCATACGAGCAGTACTTC. This encodes CASSRGTAYEQYF.

In this sample, this clonotype turned up many times. The rearrangement joins TRBV29-1 to TRBJ2-5; weak D call: TRBD2 (5 bases). Germline V gene sequence: CDR1 SQVTM, CDR2 ANQGSEA. The V gene lost 2 bases and the J gene lost 5 bases, with 18 bases spanning the gap. This CDR3 comprises 15 residues. The CDR3, as DNA: TGCAGCGTTGAACCCCCGGGGTCTCCGGGGGAGACCCAGTACTTC. Translated: CSVEPPGSPGETQYF.

The V call is TRBV9, the J call TRBJ2-1; D is undetermined. Trimming took 4 bases from V and 4 from J, leaving 18 bases between them. CDR1 is SGDLS, CDR2 YYNGEE, per germline. The CDR3 spans 16 residues. CDR3 sequence reads: CASSSWPFGSYNEQFF. The DNA of the CDR3 is TGTGCCAGCAGCTCTTGGCCGTTCGGGTCTTACAATGAGCAGTTCTTC.

The chain uses TRBV28 and TRBJ1-5, with D hard to call. V lost 2 bases to trimming and J lost 2 bases, with 10 bases between them. Per germline, CDR1 MDHEN and CDR2 SYDVKM. CDR3 length: 15 amino acids. The CDR3: CASSLGRIRNQPQHF. The CDR3, as DNA: TGTGCCAGCAGTTTAGGGCGTATACGCAATCAGCCCCAGCATTTT.

This chain connects TRBV12-3 or TRBV12-4 to TRBJ2-7; perhaps TRBD2 as D (5 bases). The V end lost 2 bases, the J end lost 3 bases, and 14 bases lay between the germline ends. The CDR3 has 15 amino acids. CDR3 nucleotide sequence: TGTGCCAGCAGTTTAAGGCTAGCAGATTACTACGAGCAGTACTTC. Amino acids: CASSLRLADYYEQYF.

This sequence joins TRBV20-1 and TRBJ1-1, with 8 bases fitting TRBD1. CDR1 and CDR2 (germline): DFQATT, SNEGSKA (reference sequence). V trimming: 0 bases; J trimming: 1 base; junction bases outside the gene matches: 13. The CDR3 contains 18 residues. DNA of the CDR3: TGCAGTGCTAGAGATTCGGCGGCAGGGGGCGGGGGGAACACTGAAGCTTTCTTT. Translating gives CSARDSAAGGGGNTEAFF.

This clonotype has more than one count but fewer than ten. The junction departs from germline at one end; a sequencing error may be responsible. The chain employs TRBV12-3 or TRBV12-4 and TRBJ2-7; 8 nucleotides line up with TRBD2. The CDR3 totals 13 residues. The CDR3 region is CASRVAVAGPLDF. The CDR3 DNA follows: TGTGCCAGCAGGGTGGCTGTAGCGGGACCGCTGGACTTC.

Written as DNA, the CDR3 is TGTGCCAGCAGCTTAGCAGCCGTCAGCAATCAGCCCCAGCATTTT. As protein: CASSLAAVSNQPQHF. V and J are TRBV7-2 and TRBJ1-5, with D uncertain. The CDR3 is made up of 15 amino acids. The V end lost 0 bases, the J end lost 1 base, and 7 bases lay between the germline ends. Germline CDR1 and CDR2: SGHTA and FQGNSA.

This clonotype was recorded a few times. V is TRBV3-1 and J is TRBJ2-5; a weak D match, TRBD2 (6 bases). The CDR3 is made up of 19 amino acids. Germline V gene sequence: CDR1 LGHDT, CDR2 YNNKEL (reference sequence). V was clipped by 0 bases and J by 0 bases, with 20 bases between them. The CDR3 DNA is TGTGCCAGCAGCCAAGATAAGGGAAAGGTGGACTACTACCAAGAGACCCAGTACTTC. It is translated as CASSQDKGKVDYYQETQYF.

The sample holds many counts of this clonotype. At one end, the junction sequence differs from germline, possibly due to a read error. The V gene is TRBV7-6, the J gene TRBJ2-7; D possibly corresponds to TRBD1 (6 bases). Germline CDR1 SGHVS, CDR2 FNYEAQ. The CDR3 covers 11 residues. Here the CDR3 reads CASSLGASVAF. In DNA, the CDR3 is TGTGCCAGCAGCTTGGGGGCTTCCGTCGCATTC.